The 10 T cell receptor beta chains below all came from one sample that was sequenced in a study of cytomegalovirus exposure and HLA in healthy donors. The PCR ran on 60 Vbeta and 13 Jbeta primers. Clones were sequenced by immunoSEQ multiplex PCR, and TCRdb holds only the in-frame ones, with some missing. The table has 150,000 to 200,000 clones, approximately 70% seen once. The sequenced sample was PBMCs. These receptors all come from a woman younger than 45 in good health and CMV-seronegative.

The chain links TRBV6-5 to TRBJ1-2; D is unresolved. Deletions cut 10 bases from V and 7 bases from J, with 19 bases between. The length of the CDR3 is 13 residues. CDR1 is MNHEY, CDR2 SVGAGI, per germline. Written as DNA, the CDR3 is TGTGCCACCACGCCGGGAGGTTCGCGTGGCTACACCTTC. Amino acids: CATTPGGSRGYTF.

The chain uses TRBV13 and TRBJ1-1; the match to TRBD1 covers 8 bases. Per germline, CDR1 PRHDT and CDR2 FYEKMQ (reference sequence). The CDR3 runs to 15 residues. With V trimmed by 4 bases and J by 10 bases, 14 bases remained unmatched. Written as DNA, the CDR3 is TGTGCCAGCAGCTCCAGGACAGGGATATCGTCAGGAGCTTTCTTT. Translating gives CASSSRTGISSGAFF.

The chain has TRBV5-4 and TRBJ2-6, with 8 positions matching TRBD1. With V trimmed by 4 bases and J by 1 base, 13 bases remained unmatched. CDR1 and CDR2 (germline): SGHNT, YYREEE (reference sequence). CDR3 length: 19 residues. The DNA for the CDR3 is TGTGCCAGCAGCCCCTCGGCAGGGGGCCCCTTATCTGGGGCCAACGTCCTGACTTTC. The encoded protein is CASSPSAGGPLSGANVLTF.

The rearrangement links TRBV19 to TRBJ2-6, with 7 bases matching TRBD1. J lost 0 bases, V lost 5 bases, and 4 bases had no gene match. The CDR3 spans 16 residues. Germline V gene lookup returns CDR1 LNHDA and CDR2 SQIVND (reference sequence). This chain's CDR3 is CASSRTGFSGANVLTF. CDR3 DNA sequence: TGTGCCAGTAGTCGGACAGGATTCTCTGGGGCCAACGTCCTGACTTTC.

The chain uses TRBV7-9 and TRBJ2-3; 10 bases align to TRBD2. Germline V gene sequence: CDR1 SEHNR, CDR2 FQNEAQ (reference sequence). The CDR3 runs 14 residues. The V gene end was trimmed by 10 bases and the J gene end by 3 bases; junction bases not matched to a gene: 7. CDR3 coding DNA: TGTGCCACCAGTTCTAGCGGGGGTACAGATACGCAGTATTTT. It is translated as CATSSSGGTDTQYF.

The V call is TRBV27, the J call TRBJ2-1, with 10 bases aligning to TRBD2. Germline CDR1 reads MNHEY; CDR2 reads SMNVEV (reference sequence). This CDR3 has 16 residues. After removal of 2 bases from V and 8 bases from J, the junction contained 9 bases not matched to a gene. The CDR3 nucleotides read TGTGCCAGCAGTTTAGCCGCTAGCGGGAGTATCGATGAGCAGTTCTTC. Residues: CASSLAASGSIDEQFF.

V is TRBV9 and J is TRBJ2-7; possible D gene TRBD2, 6 bases. The CDR3 is made up of 14 amino acids. CDR1 is SGDLS and CDR2 is YYNGEE in the germline V gene. V dropped 0 bases and J dropped 0 bases, with 7 bases sitting between them. The CDR3 protein is CASSVGGDSYEQYF. The CDR3, as DNA: TGTGCCAGCAGCGTAGGGGGGGACTCCTACGAGCAGTACTTC.

The chain couples TRBV19 to TRBJ2-1, with TRBD2 identical over 9 bases. Germline CDR1 LNHDA, CDR2 SQIVND (reference sequence). The CDR3 loop spans 17 amino acids. Trimming removed 5 bases from V and 0 bases from J; junction bases left unmatched: 8. CDR3: CASSWASGASSYNEQFF. The CDR3 DNA follows: TGTGCCAGTAGTTGGGCTAGCGGGGCCAGCTCCTACAATGAGCAGTTCTTC.

The chain uses TRBV7-3 and TRBJ1-5; D possibly corresponds to TRBD1 (6 bases). This CDR3 has 13 residues. Germline V gives CDR1 SGHTA, CDR2 FQGTGA. Trimming removed 3 bases from V and 5 bases from J, with 8 bases in between. The CDR3 reads CASSLGAHQPQHF. In DNA form, the CDR3 reads TGTGCCAGCAGCTTGGGGGCCCATCAGCCCCAGCATTTT.

A few counts support this clone. This chain connects TRBV27 to TRBJ1-4; 8 nucleotides align to TRBD1. Trimming at V came to 6 bases and at J to 1 base, leaving 7 bases not matched to a gene. The V gene's germline CDR1 is MNHEY and CDR2 SMNVEV (reference sequence). The CDR3 runs to 16 residues. The CDR3 sequence: CASRAGQGRTNEKLFF. Here the CDR3 DNA reads TGTGCCAGCAGAGCAGGACAGGGAAGAACTAATGAAAAACTGTTTTTT. Variable domain in full (rest from reference TRBV27 and TRBJ1-4): EAQVTQNPRYLITVTGKKLTVTCSQNMNHEYMSWYRQDPGLGLRQIYYSMNVEVTDKGDVPEGYKVSRKEKRNFPLILESPSPNQTSLYFCASRAGQGRTNEKLFFGSGTQLSVL.